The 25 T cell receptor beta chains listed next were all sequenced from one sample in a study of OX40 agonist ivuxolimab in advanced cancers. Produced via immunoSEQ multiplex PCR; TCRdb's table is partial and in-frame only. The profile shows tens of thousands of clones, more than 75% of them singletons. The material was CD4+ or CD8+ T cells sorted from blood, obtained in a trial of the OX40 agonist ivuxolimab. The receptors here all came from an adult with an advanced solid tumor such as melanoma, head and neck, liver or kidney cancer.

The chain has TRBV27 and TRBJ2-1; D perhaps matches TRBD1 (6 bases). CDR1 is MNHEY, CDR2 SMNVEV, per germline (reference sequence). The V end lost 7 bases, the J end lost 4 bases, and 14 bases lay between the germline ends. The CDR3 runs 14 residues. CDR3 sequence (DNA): TGTGCCAGCACGACAGTACAGGGATACAATGAGCAGTTCTTC. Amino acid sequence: CASTTVQGYNEQFF.

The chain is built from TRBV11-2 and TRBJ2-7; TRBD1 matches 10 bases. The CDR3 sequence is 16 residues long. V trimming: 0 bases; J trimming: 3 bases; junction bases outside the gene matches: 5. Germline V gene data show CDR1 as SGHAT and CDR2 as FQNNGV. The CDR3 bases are TGTGCCAGCAGCTTAGAGCCCGGACAGGGGGGCTACGAGCAGTACTTC. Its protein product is CASSLEPGQGGYEQYF.

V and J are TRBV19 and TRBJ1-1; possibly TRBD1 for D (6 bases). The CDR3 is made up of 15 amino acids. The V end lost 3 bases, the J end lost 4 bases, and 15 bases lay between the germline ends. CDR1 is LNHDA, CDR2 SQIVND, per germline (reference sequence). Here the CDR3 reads CASSIADSSSTEAFF. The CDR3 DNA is TGTGCCAGTAGTATTGCGGACAGTTCGAGCACTGAAGCTTTCTTT.

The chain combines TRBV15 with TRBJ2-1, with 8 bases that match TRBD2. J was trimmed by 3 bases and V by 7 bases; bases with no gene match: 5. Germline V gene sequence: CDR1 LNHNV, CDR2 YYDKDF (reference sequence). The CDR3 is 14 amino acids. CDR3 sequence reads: CATKSGSIYNEQFF. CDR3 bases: TGTGCCACCAAAAGCGGGAGTATCTACAATGAGCAGTTCTTC.

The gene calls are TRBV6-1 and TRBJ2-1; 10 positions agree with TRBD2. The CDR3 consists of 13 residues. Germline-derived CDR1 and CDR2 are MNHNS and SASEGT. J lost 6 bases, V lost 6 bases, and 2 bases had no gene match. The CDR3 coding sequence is TGTGCCAGCAGCCTAGCGGGGGCCAATGAGCAGTTCTTC. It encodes CASSLAGANEQFF.

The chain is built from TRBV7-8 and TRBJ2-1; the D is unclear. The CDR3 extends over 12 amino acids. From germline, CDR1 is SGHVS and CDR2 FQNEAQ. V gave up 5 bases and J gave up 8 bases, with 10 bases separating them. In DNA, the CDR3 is TGTGCCAGCAGCCAAAAAGAGGATGAGCAGTTCTTC. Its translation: CASSQKEDEQFF.

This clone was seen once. The CDR3 loop is CASSGDRLAYEQYF. CDR3 bases: TGTGCCAGCAGTGGGGACAGGCTTGCCTACGAGCAGTACTTC. The chain recombines TRBV2 with TRBJ2-7; 8 nucleotides line up with TRBD1. Germline V gene lookup returns CDR1 SNHLY and CDR2 FYNNEI. CDR3 length: 14 residues. Germline trimming cut 4 bases from V and 2 bases from J; bases unmatched to any gene: 4.

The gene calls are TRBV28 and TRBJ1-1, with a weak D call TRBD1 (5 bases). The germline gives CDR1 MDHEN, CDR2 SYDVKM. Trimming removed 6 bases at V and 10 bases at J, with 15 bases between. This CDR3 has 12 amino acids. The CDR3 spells CASSANRQGAFF. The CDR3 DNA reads TGTGCCAGCAGCGCGAACAGGCAGGGAGCTTTCTTT.

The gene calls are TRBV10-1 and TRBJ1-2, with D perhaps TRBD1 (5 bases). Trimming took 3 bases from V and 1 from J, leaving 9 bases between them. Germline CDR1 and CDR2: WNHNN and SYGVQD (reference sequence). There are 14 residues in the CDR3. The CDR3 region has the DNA TGCGCCAGCAGTGAACGGGGGATTAACTATGGCTACACCTTC. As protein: CASSERGINYGYTF.

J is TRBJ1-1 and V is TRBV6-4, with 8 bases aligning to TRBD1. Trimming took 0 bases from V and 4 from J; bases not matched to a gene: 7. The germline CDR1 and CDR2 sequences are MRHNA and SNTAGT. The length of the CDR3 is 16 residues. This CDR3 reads CASSDSLDRASTEAFF. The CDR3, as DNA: TGTGCCAGCAGTGACTCGTTGGACAGGGCCAGCACTGAAGCTTTCTTT.

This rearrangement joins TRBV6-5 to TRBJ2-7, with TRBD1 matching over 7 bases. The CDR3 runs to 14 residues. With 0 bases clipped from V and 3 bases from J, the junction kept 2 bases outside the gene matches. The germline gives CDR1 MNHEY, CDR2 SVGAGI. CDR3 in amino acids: CASSYSGQSYEQYF. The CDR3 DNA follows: TGTGCCAGCAGTTACTCGGGACAGAGCTACGAGCAGTACTTC.

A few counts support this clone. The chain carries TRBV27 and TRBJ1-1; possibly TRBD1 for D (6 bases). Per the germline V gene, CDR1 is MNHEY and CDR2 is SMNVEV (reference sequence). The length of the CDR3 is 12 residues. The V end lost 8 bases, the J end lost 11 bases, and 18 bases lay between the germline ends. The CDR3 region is CASRRGGGGAFF. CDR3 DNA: TGTGCCAGCCGTCGAGGGGGGGGAGGCGCTTTCTTT.

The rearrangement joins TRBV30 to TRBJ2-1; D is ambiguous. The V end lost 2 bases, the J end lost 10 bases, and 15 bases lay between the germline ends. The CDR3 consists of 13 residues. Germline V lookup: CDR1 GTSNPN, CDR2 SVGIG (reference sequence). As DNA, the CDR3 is TGTGCCTGGAGTATCGACCAGGACGAGGAGCAGTTCTTC. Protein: CAWSIDQDEEQFF.

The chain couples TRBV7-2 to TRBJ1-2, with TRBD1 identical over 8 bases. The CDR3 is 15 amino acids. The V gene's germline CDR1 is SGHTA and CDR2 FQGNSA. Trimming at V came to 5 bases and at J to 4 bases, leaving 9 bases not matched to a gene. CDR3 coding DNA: TGTGCCAGCAGCCCAGGGCAGGGGGCGATCTATGGCTACACCTTC. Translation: CASSPGQGAIYGYTF.

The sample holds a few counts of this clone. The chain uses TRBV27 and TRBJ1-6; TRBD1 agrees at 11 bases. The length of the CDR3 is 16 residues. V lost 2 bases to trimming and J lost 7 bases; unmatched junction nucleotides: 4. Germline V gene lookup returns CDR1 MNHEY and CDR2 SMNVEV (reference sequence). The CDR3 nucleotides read TGTGCCAGCAGTTTACCGGACAGGGGGCTAAATTCACCCCTCCACTTT. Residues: CASSLPDRGLNSPLHF.

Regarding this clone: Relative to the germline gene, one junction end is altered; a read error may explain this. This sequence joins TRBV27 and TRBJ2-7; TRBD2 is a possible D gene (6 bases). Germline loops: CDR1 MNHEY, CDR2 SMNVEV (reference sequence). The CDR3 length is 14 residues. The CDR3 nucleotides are TGTGCCAGCAGCTTACGCGGGGCCCTCTACAAGCAGTACTTC. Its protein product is CASSLRGALYKQYF.

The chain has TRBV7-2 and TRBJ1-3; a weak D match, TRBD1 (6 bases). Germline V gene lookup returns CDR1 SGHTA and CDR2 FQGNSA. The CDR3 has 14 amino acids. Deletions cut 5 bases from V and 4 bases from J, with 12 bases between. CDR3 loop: CASSATGEGNTIYF. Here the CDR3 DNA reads TGTGCCAGCAGCGCGACAGGCGAAGGAAACACCATATATTTT.

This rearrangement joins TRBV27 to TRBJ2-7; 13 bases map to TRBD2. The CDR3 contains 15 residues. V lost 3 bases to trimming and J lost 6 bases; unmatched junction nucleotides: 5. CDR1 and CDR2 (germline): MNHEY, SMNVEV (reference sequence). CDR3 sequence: CASSFQGLAGSEQYF. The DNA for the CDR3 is TGTGCCAGCAGTTTTCAGGGACTAGCGGGATCCGAGCAGTACTTC.

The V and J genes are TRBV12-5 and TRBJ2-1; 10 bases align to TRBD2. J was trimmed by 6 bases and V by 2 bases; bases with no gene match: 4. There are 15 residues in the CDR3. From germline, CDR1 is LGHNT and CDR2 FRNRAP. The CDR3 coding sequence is TGTGCTAGTGGTTTGTTTAGCGGGAGGTTCAATGAGCAGTTCTTC. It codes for CASGLFSGRFNEQFF.

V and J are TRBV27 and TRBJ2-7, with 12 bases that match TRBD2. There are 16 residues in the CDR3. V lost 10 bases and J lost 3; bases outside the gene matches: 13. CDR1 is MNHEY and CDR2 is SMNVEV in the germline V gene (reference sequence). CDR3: CATFPRGLAGHYEQYF. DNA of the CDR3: TGTGCCACCTTCCCTAGAGGACTAGCGGGACACTACGAGCAGTACTTC.

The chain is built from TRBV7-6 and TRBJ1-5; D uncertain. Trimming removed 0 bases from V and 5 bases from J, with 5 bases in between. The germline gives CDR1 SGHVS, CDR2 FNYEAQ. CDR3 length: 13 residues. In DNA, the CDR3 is TGTGCCAGCAGCTTAGCCCTGGATCAGCCCCAGCATTTT. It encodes CASSLALDQPQHF.

CDR3 amino acids: CASSQGAGGPIGELFF. The CDR3 DNA sequence: TGCGCCAGCAGCCAAGGTGCGGGAGGGCCGATCGGGGAGCTGTTTTTT. The J gene is TRBJ2-2, the V gene TRBV4-1; TRBD2 matches at 9 bases. CDR1 and CDR2 (germline): MGHRA, YSYEKL. The CDR3 is 16 amino acids. Losses at the gene ends were 1 base for V and 7 bases for J; bases not matched to a gene: 7.

In nucleotides, the CDR3 is TGTGCCAGCAGCTTTACGTCGAATGAGCAGTTCTTC. This codes for CASSFTSNEQFF. The chain combines TRBV5-4 with TRBJ2-1; D is unclear. V shed 2 bases and J shed 7 bases, with 7 bases lying between them. This CDR3 has 12 residues. Germline CDR1 reads SGHNT; CDR2 reads YYREEE (reference sequence).

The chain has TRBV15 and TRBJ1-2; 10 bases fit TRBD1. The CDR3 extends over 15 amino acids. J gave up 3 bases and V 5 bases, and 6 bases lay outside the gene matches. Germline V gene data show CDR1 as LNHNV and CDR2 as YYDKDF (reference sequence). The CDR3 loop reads CATSGGQGIHYGYTF. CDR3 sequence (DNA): TGTGCCACCAGCGGGGGACAGGGGATTCACTATGGCTACACCTTC.

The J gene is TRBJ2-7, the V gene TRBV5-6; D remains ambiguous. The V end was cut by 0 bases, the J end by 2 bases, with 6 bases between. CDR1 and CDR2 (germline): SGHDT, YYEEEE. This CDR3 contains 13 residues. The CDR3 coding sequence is TGTGCCAGCAGCTTGGTCGGTACCTACGAGCAGTACGTC. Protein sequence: CASSLVGTYEQYV.